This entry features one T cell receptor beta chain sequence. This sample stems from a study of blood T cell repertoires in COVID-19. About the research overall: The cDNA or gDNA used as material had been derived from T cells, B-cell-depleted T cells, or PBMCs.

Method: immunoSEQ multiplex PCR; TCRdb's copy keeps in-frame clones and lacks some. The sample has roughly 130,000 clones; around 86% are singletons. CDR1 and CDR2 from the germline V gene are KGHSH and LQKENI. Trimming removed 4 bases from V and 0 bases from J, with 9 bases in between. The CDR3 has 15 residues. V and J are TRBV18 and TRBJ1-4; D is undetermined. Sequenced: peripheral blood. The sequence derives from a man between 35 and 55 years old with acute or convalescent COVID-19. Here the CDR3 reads CASSLRVPTNEKLFF. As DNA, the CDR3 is TGTGCCAGCTCACTGCGGGTACCAACTAATGAAAAACTGTTTTTT.